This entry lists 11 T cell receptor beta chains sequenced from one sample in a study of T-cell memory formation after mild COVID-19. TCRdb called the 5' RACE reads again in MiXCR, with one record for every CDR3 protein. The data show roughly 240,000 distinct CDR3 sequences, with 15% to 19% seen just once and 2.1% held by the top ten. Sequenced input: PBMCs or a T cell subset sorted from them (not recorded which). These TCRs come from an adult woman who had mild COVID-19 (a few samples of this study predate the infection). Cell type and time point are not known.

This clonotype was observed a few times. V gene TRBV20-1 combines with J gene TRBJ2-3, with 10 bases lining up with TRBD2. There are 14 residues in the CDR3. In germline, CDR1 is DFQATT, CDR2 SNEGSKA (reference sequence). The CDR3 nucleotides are TGCAGGCCCCGGGGGCTAGCGGGGGATCATACGCAGTATTTT. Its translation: CRPRGLAGDHTQYF.

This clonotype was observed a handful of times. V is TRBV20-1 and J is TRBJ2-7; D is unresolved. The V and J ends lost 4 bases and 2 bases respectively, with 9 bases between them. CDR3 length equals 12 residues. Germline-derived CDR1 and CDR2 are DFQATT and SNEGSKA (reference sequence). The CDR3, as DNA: TGCAGTGCTAAGAGATTTGCCTACGAGCAGTACTTC. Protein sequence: CSAKRFAYEQYF.

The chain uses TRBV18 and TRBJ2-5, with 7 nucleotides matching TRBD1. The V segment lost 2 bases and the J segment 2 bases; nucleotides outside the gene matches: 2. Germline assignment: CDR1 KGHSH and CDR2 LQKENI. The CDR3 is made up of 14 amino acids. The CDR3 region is CASSPRGQQETQYF. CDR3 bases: TGTGCCAGCTCACCAAGGGGACAGCAAGAGACCCAGTACTTC.

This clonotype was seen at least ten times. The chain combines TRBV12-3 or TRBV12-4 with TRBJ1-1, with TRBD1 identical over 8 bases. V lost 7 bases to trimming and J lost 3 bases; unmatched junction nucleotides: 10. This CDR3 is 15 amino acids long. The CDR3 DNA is TGTGCCAGCAATAAAGGACAGGGCATGGACACTGAAGCTTTCTTT. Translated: CASNKGQGMDTEAFF.

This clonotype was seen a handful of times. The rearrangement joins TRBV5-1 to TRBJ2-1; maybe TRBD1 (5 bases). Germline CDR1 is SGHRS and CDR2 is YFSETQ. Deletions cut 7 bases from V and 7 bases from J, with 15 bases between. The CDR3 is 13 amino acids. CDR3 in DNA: TGCGCCAGCTCTTCAGGGTCCGCGAATGAGCAGTTCTTC. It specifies CASSSGSANEQFF.

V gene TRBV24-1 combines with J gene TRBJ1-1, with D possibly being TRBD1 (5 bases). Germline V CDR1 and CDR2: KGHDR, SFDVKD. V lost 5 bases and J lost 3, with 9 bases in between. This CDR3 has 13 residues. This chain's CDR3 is CATSAQGYTEAFF. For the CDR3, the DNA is TGTGCCACCAGTGCCCAGGGATACACTGAAGCTTTCTTT.

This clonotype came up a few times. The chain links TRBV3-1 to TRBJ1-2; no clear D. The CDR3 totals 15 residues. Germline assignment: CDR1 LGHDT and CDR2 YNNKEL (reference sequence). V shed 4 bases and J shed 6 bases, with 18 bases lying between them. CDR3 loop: CASSLLLVGSDGYTF. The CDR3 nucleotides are TGTGCCAGCAGCCTCCTTCTCGTAGGGAGTGATGGCTACACCTTC.

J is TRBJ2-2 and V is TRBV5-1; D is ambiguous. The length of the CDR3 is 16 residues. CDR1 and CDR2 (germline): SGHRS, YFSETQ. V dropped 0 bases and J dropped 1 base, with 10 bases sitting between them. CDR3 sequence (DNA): TGCGCCAGCAGCTTGGAGGTGTTAGGGAACACCGGGGAGCTGTTTTTT. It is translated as CASSLEVLGNTGELFF.

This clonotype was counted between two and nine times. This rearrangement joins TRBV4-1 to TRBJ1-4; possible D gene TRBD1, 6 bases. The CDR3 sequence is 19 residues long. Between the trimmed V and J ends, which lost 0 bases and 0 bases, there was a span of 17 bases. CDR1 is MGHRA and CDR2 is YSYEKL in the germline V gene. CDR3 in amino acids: CASSQDRGRGSSTNEKLFF. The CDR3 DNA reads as TGCGCCAGCAGCCAAGATCGGGGGCGGGGGTCGTCAACTAATGAAAAACTGTTTTTT.

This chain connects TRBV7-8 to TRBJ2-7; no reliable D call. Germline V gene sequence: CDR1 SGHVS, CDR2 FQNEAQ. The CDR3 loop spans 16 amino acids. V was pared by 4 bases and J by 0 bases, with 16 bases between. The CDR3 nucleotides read TGTGCCAGCAGCTCAGTCGTCTCGGTAGGCTCCTACGAGCAGTACTTC. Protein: CASSSVVSVGSYEQYF.

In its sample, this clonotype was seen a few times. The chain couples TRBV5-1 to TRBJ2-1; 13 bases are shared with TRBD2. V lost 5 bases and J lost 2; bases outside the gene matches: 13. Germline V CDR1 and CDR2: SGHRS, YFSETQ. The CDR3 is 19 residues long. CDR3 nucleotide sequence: TGCGCCAGCAGATCCACCGGGACTAGCGGGGATTTTACCTACAATGAGCAGTTCTTC. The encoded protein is CASRSTGTSGDFTYNEQFF.